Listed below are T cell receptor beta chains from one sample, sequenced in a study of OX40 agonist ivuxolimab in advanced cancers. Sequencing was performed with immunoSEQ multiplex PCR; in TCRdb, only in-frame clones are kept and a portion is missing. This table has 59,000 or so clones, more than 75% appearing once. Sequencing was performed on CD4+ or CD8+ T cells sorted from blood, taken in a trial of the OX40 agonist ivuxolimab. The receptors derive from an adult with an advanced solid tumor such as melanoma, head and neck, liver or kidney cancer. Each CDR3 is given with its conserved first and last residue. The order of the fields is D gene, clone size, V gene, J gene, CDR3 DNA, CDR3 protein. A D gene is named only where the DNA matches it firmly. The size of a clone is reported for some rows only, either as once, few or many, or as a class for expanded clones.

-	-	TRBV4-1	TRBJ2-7	TGCGCCAGCAGTCGGGAAGGAGGGGGCTCCTACGAGCAGTACTTC	CASSREGGGSYEQYF
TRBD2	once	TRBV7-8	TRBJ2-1	TGTGCCAGCAGCCAACTAGCGGGTCCCAGAAATGAGCAGTTCTTC	CASSQLAGPRNEQFF
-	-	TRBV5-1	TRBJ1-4	TGCGCCAGCAGCTCAACAGGGATATCGGGCGAAAAACTGTTTTTT	CASSSTGISGEKLFF
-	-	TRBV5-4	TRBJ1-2	TGTGCCAGCAGCTTAGGAGGGACGTATGGCTACACCTTC	CASSLGGTYGYTF
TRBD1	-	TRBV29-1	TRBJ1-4	TGCAGCGTCGAAGGGACAGGACCTAATGAAAAACTGTTTTTT	CSVEGTGPNEKLFF
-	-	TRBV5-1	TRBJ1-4	TGCGCCAGCAGCCCGGATCCTAATGAAAAACTGTTTTTT	CASSPDPNEKLFF
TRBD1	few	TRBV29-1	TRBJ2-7	TGCAGCGTTGGGGCAGGGGGAAACGAGCAGTACTTC	CSVGAGGNEQYF
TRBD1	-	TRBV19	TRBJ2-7	TGTGCCAGTAGTAGCTCCGGAACAGGGGGTAACGAGCAGTACTTC	CASSSSGTGGNEQYF
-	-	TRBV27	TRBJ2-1	TGTGCCAGCAGTCCCCGACAGATCCGCGGAGGCAATGAGCAGTTCTTC	CASSPRQIRGGNEQFF
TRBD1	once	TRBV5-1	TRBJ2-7	TGCGCCAGCAGCTTGGCGGGACAGCCCTACGAGCAGTACTTC	CASSLAGQPYEQYF
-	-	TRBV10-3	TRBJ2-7	TGTGCCATCAGTGTTCACCGTTCGACAGGCGTCTCCTACGAGCAGTACTTC	CAISVHRSTGVSYEQYF
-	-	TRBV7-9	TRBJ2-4	TGTGCCAGCAGCGTGAATATAGACAGTCTAGCCAAAAACATTCAGTACTTC	CASSVNIDSLAKNIQYF
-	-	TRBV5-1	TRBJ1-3	TGCGCCAGCAGCTTGGCTCCTCCGGGACTCTCTGGAAACACCATATATTTT	CASSLAPPGLSGNTIYF
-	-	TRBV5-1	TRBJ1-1	TGCGCCAGCAGCTTGGGTACGGGGGTGAACACTGAAGCTTTCTTT	CASSLGTGVNTEAFF
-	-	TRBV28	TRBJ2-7	TGTGCCAGCAGTCCGGCCGACAGAATCTACGAGCAGTACTTC	CASSPADRIYEQYF
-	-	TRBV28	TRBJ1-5	TGTGCCAGCAGTTTATATCCCTTACTGGGGTATAGCAATCAGCCCCAGCATTTT	CASSLYPLLGYSNQPQHF
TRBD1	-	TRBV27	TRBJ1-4	TGTGCCAGCAGACCCGGGACAGGCTATGAAAAACTGTTTTTT	CASRPGTGYEKLFF
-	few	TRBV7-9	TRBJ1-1	TGTGCCAGCAGCTTAGGCAGGGGGAACACTGAAGCTTTCTTT	CASSLGRGNTEAFF
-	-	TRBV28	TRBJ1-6	TGTGCCAGCAGTTTCTGGGCGGTCGATTCACCCCTCCACTTT	CASSFWAVDSPLHF
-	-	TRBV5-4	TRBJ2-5	TGTGCCAGCAGCCCTAGGGGAGGGGGCGAAGAGACCCAGTACTTC	CASSPRGGGEETQYF
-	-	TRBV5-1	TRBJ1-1	TGCGCCAGCAGCTTGTCTCTGGGGCCCAACACTGAAGCTTTCTTT	CASSLSLGPNTEAFF
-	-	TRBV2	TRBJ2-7	TGTGCCAGCCAGGAAGCCTACGAGCAGTACTTC	CASQEAYEQYF
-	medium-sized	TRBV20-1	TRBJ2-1	TGCAGTGCTAGATTGGAGAATGAGCAGTTCTTC	CSARLENEQFF
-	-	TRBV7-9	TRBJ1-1	TGTGCCAGCAGCTTCAGGGGAAATGAAGCTTTCTTT	CASSFRGNEAFF
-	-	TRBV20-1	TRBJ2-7	TGCAGTGTAGGAGAAACCTACGAGCAGTACTTC	CSVGETYEQYF
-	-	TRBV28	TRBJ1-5	TGTGCCAGTTACACAGGTGGGACACTTTATAGCAATCAGCCCCAGCATTTT	CASYTGGTLYSNQPQHF
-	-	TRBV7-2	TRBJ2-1	TGTGCCAGCAGCTCCGGGACTGGGAGCTACAATGAGCAGTTCTTC	CASSSGTGSYNEQFF
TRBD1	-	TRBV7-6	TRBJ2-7	TGTGCCAGCAGCTCCGGGACAGGGGGCGCATACGAGCAGTACTTC	CASSSGTGGAYEQYF
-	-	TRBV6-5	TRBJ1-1	TGTGCCAGCAGTGGCTGGGGCAGGCTGAACACTGAAGCTTTCTTT	CASSGWGRLNTEAFF
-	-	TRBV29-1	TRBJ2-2	TGCAGCGCCTCATGGGCGGGACTCGCCACCGGGGAGCTGTTTTTT	CSASWAGLATGELFF
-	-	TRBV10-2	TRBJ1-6	TGCGCCAGCAGTGAGTCGGTTGGGTGGAGCTCCTATAATTCACCCCTCCACTTT	CASSESVGWSSYNSPLHF
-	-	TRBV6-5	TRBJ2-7	TGTGCCAGCAGTTACAAGTCAGGAACCTACGAGCAGTACTTC	CASSYKSGTYEQYF
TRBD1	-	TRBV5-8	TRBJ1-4	TGTGCCAGCAGCCTAGGGACAGGGGTCGAAAAACTGTTTTTT	CASSLGTGVEKLFF
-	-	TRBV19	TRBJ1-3	TGTGCCAGTAGTATTCAGGACTCTGGAAACACCATATATTTT	CASSIQDSGNTIYF
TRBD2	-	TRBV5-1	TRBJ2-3	TGCGCCAGCAGCTGGGGAGCGGGGCCTAGCACAGATACGCAGTATTTT	CASSWGAGPSTDTQYF
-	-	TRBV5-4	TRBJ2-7	TGTGCCAGCAGCCCCCGGGCCGTTGACGCCGAGCAGTACTTC	CASSPRAVDAEQYF
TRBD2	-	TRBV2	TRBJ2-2	TGTGCCAGCAGTGGGACTAGCGCCTACGGGGAGCTGTTTTTT	CASSGTSAYGELFF
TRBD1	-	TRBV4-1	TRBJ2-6	TGCGCCAGCAGCCGACCGGGACAGGGCTCTGGGGCCAACGTCCTGACTTTC	CASSRPGQGSGANVLTF
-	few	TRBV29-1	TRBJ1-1	TGCAGCGTCGTAGTAGTGTCATCGGTGGCTTTCTTT	CSVVVVSSVAFF
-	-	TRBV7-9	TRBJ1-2	TGTGCCAGCAGCTTAGTCCCAGGGGAGGATGGCTACACCTTC	CASSLVPGEDGYTF
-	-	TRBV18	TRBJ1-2	TGTGCCAGCTCACCACCGCATGGGGGAGGCTACACCTTC	CASSPPHGGGYTF
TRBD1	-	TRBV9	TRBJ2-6	TGTGCCAGCAGCGTAGGGACAGGGACCGCCTCTGGGGCCAACGTCCTGACTTTC	CASSVGTGTASGANVLTF
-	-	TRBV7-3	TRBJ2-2	TGTGCCAGCAGCTTAACTGGCCGTAACCTCCCAGGGGAGCTGTTTTTT	CASSLTGRNLPGELFF
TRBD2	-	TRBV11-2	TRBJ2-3	TGTGCCAGCAGGCTAGCGGGAGCAGATACGCAGTATTTT	CASRLAGADTQYF
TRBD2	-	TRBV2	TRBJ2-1	TGTGCCAGCAGCGCCCCACTTAGCGGGGGGGCTGGTGAGCAGTTCTTC	CASSAPLSGGAGEQFF
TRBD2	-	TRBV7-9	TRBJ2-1	TGTGCCAGCAGCTCCGGGACTAGCCCCTACAATGAGCAGTTCTTC	CASSSGTSPYNEQFF
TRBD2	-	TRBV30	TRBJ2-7	TGTGCCTGGGCATGGGGGGGGTCCTACGAGCAGTACTTC	CAWAWGGSYEQYF
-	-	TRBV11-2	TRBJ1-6	TGTGCCAGCGGGGAGAGGAGCAATTCACCCCTCCACTTT	CASGERSNSPLHF
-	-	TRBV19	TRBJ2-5	TGTGCCAGTAGTGAACCCAGAGGGGAGACCCAGTACTTC	CASSEPRGETQYF
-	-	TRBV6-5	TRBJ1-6	TGTGCCAGCGGCCAGCAGGGGTTGAGTTCACCCCTCCACTTT	CASGQQGLSSPLHF
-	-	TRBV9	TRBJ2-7	TGTGCCAGCAGCGGGGAGACGGGTGTCGAGCAGTACTTC	CASSGETGVEQYF
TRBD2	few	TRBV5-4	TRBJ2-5	TGTGCCAGCAGCGGCGGGACTACCCAAGAGACCCAGTACTTC	CASSGGTTQETQYF